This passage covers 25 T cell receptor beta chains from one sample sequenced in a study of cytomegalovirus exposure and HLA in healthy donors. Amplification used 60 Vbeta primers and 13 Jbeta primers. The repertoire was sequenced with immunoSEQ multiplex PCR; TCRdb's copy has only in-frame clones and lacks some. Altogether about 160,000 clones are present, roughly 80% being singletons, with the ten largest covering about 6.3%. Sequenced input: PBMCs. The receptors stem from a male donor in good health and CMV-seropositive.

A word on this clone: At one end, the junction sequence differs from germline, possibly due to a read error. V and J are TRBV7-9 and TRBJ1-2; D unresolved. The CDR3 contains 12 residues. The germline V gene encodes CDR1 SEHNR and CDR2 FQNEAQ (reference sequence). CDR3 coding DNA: TGTTCCAGCAGCCTCACTATCTATGGCTACACCTTC. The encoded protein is CSSSLTIYGYTF.

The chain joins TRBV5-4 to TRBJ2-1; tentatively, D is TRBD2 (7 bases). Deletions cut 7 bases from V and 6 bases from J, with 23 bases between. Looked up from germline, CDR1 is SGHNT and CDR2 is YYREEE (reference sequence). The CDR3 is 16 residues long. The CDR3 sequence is CASHPSGEGGPNEQFF. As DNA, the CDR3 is TGTGCCAGCCATCCGAGCGGAGAGGGGGGGCCCAATGAGCAGTTCTTC.

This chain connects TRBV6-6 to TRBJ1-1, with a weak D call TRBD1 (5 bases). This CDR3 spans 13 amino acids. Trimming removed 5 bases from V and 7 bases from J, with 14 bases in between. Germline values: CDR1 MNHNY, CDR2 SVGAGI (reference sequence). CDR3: CASSPLTTVEAFF. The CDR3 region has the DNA TGTGCCAGCAGTCCCCTTACGACAGTTGAAGCTTTCTTT.

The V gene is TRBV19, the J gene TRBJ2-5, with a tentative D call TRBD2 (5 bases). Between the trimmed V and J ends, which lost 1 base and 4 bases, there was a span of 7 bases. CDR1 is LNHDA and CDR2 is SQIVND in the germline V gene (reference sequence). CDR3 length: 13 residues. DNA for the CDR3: TGTGCCAGTAGTATAGGGACTTCAGAGACCCAGTACTTC. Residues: CASSIGTSETQYF.

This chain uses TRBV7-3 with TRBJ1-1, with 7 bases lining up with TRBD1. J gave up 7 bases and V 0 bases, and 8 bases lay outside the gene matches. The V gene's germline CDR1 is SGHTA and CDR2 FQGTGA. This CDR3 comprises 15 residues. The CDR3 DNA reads TGTGCCAGCAGCTTAACGGCCAGGGGGGCTAGTGAAGCTTTCTTT. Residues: CASSLTARGASEAFF. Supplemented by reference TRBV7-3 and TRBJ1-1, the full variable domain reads GAGVSQTPSNKVTEKGKYVELRCDPISGHTALYWYRQSLGQGPEFLIYFQGTGAADDSGLPNDRFFAVRPEGSVSTLKIQRTERGDSAVYLCASSLTARGASEAFFGQGTRLTVV.

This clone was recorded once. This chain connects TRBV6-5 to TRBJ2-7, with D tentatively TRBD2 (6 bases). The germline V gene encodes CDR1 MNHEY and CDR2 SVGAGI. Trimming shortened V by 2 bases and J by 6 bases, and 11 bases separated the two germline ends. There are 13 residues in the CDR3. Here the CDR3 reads CASSYRGVGEQYF. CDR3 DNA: TGTGCCAGCAGTTACCGCGGGGTAGGCGAGCAGTACTTC.

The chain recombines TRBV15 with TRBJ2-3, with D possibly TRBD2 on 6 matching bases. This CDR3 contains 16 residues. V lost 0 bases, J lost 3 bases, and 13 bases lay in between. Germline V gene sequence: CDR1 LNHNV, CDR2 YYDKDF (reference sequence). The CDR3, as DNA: TGTGCCACCAGCAGAGATCGGTCGGGACTTACAGATACGCAGTATTTT. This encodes CATSRDRSGLTDTQYF.

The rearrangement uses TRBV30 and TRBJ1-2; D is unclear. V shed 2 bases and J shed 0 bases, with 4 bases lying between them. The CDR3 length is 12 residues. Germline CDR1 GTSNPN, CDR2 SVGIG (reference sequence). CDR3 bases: TGTGCCTGGAGTCACTCTAACTATGGCTACACCTTC. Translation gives CAWSHSNYGYTF.

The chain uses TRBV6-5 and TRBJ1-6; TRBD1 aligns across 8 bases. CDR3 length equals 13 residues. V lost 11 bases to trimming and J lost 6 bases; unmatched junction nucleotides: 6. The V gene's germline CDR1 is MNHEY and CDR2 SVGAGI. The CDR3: CAAYRGANSPLHF. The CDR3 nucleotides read TGTGCCGCCTACAGGGGGGCTAATTCACCCCTCCACTTT.

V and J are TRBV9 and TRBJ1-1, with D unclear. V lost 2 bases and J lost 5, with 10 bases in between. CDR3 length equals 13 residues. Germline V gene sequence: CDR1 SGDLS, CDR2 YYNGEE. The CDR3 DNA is TGTGCCAGCAGCGTCAACTATCGGACTGAAGCTTTCTTT. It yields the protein CASSVNYRTEAFF.

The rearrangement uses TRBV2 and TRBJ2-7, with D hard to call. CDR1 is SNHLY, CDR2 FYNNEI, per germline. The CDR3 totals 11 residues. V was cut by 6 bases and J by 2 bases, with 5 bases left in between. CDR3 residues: CASSPAYEQYF. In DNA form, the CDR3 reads TGTGCCAGCAGCCCTGCCTACGAGCAGTACTTC.

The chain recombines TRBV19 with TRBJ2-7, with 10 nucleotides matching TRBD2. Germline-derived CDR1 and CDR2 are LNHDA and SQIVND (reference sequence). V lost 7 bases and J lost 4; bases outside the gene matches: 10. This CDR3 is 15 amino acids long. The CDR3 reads CASTSGASGSYEQYF. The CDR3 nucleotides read TGTGCCAGTACCTCCGGGGCTAGCGGGAGTTACGAGCAGTACTTC.

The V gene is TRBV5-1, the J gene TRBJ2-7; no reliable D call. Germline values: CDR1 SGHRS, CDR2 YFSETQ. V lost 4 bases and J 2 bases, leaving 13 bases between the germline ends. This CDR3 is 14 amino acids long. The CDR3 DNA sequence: TGCGCCAGCAGCCCCCCCCGAGCTACCTACGAGCAGTACTTC. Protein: CASSPPRATYEQYF. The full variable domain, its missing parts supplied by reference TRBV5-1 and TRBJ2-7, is KAGVTQTPRYLIKTRGQQVTLSCSPISGHRSVSWYQQTPGQGLQFLFEYFSETQRNKGNFPGRFSGRQFSNSRSEMNVSTLELGDSALYLCASSPPRATYEQYFGPGTRLTVT.

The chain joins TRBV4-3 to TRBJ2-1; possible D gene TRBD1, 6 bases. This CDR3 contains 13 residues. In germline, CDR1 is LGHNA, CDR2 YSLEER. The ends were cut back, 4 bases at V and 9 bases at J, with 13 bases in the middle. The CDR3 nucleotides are TGCGCCAGCAGCCCCCGAGGCAGGGGTGAGCAGTTCTTC. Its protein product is CASSPRGRGEQFF.

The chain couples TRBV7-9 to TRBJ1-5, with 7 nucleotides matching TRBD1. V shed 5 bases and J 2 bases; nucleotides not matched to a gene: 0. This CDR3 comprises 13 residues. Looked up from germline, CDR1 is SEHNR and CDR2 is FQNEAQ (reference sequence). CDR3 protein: CASSGQGNQPQHF. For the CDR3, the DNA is TGTGCCAGCAGCGGACAGGGCAATCAGCCCCAGCATTTT.

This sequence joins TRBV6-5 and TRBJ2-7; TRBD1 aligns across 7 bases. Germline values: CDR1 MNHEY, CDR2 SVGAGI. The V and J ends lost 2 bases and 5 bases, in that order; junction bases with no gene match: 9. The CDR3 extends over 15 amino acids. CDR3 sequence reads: CASSYGGRGYHEQYF. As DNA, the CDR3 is TGTGCCAGCAGTTACGGGGGCAGGGGGTACCACGAGCAGTACTTC.

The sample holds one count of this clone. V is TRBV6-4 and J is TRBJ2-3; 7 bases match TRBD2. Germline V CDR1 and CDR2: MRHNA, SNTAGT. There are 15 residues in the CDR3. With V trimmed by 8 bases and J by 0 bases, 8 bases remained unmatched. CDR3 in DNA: TGTGCCAGCGCTACTAGCGTTGCTAGCACAGATACGCAGTATTTT. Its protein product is CASATSVASTDTQYF.

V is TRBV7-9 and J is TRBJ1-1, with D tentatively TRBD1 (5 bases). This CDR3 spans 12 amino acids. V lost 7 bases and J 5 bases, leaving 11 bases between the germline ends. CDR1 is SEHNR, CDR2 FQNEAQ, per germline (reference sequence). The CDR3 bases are TGTGCCAGCACCCGGGGGTTAACTGAAGCTTTCTTT. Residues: CASTRGLTEAFF. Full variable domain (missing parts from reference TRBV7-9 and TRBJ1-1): DTGVSQNPRHKITKRGQNVTFRCDPISEHNRLYWYRQTLGQGPEFLTYFQNEAQLEKSRLLSDRFSAERPKGSFSTLEIQRTEQGDSAMYLCASTRGLTEAFFGQGTRLTVV.

The CDR3 DNA is TGCGCCAGCAAAAGGGGCGGGAACACTGAAGCTTTCTTT. This gives the protein CASKRGGNTEAFF. The chain joins TRBV10-1 to TRBJ1-1; a weak D match, TRBD1 (5 bases). Trimming removed 7 bases at V and 1 base at J, with 10 bases between. The CDR3 is 13 amino acids. Germline V CDR1 and CDR2: WNHNN, SYGVQD (reference sequence).

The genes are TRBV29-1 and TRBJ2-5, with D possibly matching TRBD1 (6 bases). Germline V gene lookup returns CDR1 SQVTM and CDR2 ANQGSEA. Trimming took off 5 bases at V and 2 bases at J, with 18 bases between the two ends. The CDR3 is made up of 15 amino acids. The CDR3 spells CSVSFRDKPQETQYF. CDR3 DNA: TGCAGCGTTTCATTCCGGGACAAACCTCAAGAGACCCAGTACTTC.

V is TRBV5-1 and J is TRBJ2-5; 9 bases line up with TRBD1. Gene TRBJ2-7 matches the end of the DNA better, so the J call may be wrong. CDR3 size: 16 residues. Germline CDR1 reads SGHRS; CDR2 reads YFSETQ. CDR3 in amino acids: CASSSGSGTGNYEQYF. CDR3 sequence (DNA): TGCGCCAGCAGCTCTGGCTCAGGGACAGGGAATTACGAGCAGTACTTC.

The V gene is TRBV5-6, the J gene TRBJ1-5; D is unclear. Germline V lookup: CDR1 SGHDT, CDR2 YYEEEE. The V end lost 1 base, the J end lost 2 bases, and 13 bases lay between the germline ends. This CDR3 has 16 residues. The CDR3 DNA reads TGTGCCAGCAGCTTGTTGTCCGGGGAGGGCAATCAGCCCCAGCATTTT. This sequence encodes CASSLLSGEGNQPQHF.

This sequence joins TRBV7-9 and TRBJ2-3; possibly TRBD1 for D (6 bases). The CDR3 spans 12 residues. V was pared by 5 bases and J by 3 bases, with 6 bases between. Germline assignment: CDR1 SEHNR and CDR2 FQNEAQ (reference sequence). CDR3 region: CASSTGTDTQYF. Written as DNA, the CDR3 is TGTGCCAGCAGCACAGGGACAGATACGCAGTATTTT.

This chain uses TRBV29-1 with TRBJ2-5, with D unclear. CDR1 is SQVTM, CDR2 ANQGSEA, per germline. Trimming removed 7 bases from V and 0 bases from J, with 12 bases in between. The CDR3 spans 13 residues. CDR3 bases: TGCAGCGCAGGTCCCAGGAACCAAGAGACCCAGTACTTC. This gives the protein CSAGPRNQETQYF.

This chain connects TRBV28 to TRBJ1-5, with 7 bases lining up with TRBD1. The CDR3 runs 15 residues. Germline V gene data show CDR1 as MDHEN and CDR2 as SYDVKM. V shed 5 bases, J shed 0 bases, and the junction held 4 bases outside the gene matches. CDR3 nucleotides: TGTGCCAGCAGTACAGGGGTCTATAGCAATCAGCCCCAGCATTTT. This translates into CASSTGVYSNQPQHF.